The T cell receptor beta chain described here comes from a study of shared clonotypes between healthy human individuals. Trimming removed 2 bases at V and 5 bases at J, with 12 bases between. Germline values: CDR1 MDHEN, CDR2 SYDVKM. The length of the CDR3 is 14 residues. Adult donors, all healthy and HIV-negative, had no recent acute infections or vaccinations. The table came from immunoSEQ multiplex PCR; TCRdb's copy has only in-frame clones and leaves some out. The profile shows some 2.4 million clones, 93% of them singletons. Sequencing was carried out using naive CD4+ T cells from PBMCs. Documented subset: CD45RA+ positively selected. The TCR sequence derives from a man younger than 35 in good health. Some clones in this sample may be carry-over from other donors' samples. This sequence joins TRBV28 and TRBJ1-2; no firm D call. CDR3 residues: CASSLAALGYGYTF. DNA of the CDR3: TGTGCCAGCAGTTTAGCCGCATTGGGGTATGGCTACACCTTC.